These 8 T cell receptor beta chains came from one sample sequenced in a study of T cell repertoires in breast cancer. Blocking oligonucleotides added to a second nested PCR suppressed unpaired genes. TCRdb re-analysed the emulsion pairing reads in MiXCR, keeping a single row per CDR3 protein. The repertoire holds roughly 38,000 distinct CDR3 sequences, with 45% as singletons. Paired alpha-beta TCRs of CD8+ T cells were analyzed by expanded emulsion RT-PCR. Sequenced material: CD8+ T cells. The source of these receptors is a pool of human donors with breast cancer or a healthy control (not recorded which).

The chain is built from TRBV6-2 or TRBV6-3 and TRBJ2-7; 11 bases align to TRBD2. The V gene end was trimmed by 5 bases and the J gene end by 6 bases; junction bases not matched to a gene: 9. The V gene's germline CDR1 is MNHEY and CDR2 SVGEGT. The CDR3 loop spans 15 amino acids. The chain's CDR3 is CASSKGLADDFEQYF. DNA of the CDR3: TGTGCCAGCAGTAAGGGACTAGCGGACGACTTCGAGCAGTACTTC.

This chain links TRBV20-1 with TRBJ1-1; maybe TRBD1 (6 bases). V was shortened by 5 bases and J by 10 bases, with 11 bases between the two germline ends. Per the germline V gene, CDR1 is DFQATT and CDR2 is SNEGSKA (reference sequence). The CDR3 loop spans 10 amino acids. CDR3 in amino acids: CSAHSGAAFF. The CDR3 nucleotides read TGCAGTGCTCACTCGGGGGCAGCTTTCTTT.

This clonotype is a singleton in its sample. The CDR3 region has the DNA TGTGCCACCAGCAGAGGTACCGGGATTGGGAATGAGCAGTTCTTC. The encoded protein is CATSRGTGIGNEQFF. The chain combines TRBV15 with TRBJ2-1; tentative D call: TRBD2 (5 bases). The CDR3 consists of 15 residues. Looked up from germline, CDR1 is LNHNV and CDR2 is YYDKDF (reference sequence). Deletions cut 1 base from V and 7 bases from J, with 14 bases between.

The chain carries TRBV20-1 and TRBJ2-7; 9 nucleotides agree with TRBD2. The CDR3 runs 16 residues. Germline CDR1 is DFQATT and CDR2 is SNEGSKA (reference sequence). Trimming took 4 bases from V and 5 from J; bases not matched to a gene: 15. The CDR3 DNA reads TGCAGTGCTACGGGTTGGGCGGGGGGGCGCGGGGACGAGCAGTACTTC. Translated, it gives CSATGWAGGRGDEQYF.

This chain uses TRBV5-4 with TRBJ1-3; a possible D gene is TRBD1 (5 bases). CDR1 and CDR2 from the germline V gene are SGHNT and YYREEE (reference sequence). The CDR3 loop spans 15 amino acids. The germline V and J ends were trimmed by 3 bases and 3 bases, with 13 bases remaining between them. CDR3 sequence reads: CASSYRGFGGNTIYF. CDR3 sequence (DNA): TGTGCCAGCAGCTACCGGGGGTTCGGTGGAAACACCATATATTTT.

This clonotype was seen a few times. The chain couples TRBV6-2 or TRBV6-3 to TRBJ2-7; 11 positions match TRBD2. The junction had 8 bases not matched to a gene; V was cut back by 3 bases and J by 7 bases. Germline CDR1 reads MNHEY; CDR2 reads SVGEGT. The CDR3 contains 15 residues. In DNA form, the CDR3 reads TGTGCCAGCAGTTATATAGCGGGAGGGCCTTCGGAGCAGTACTTC. Amino acid sequence: CASSYIAGGPSEQYF.

Concerning this clonotype itself: A read error is possible here, since a much larger clone lies one base away. V usage is TRBV6-1 and J usage is TRBJ1-5; a possible D gene is TRBD1 (5 bases). Germline values: CDR1 MNHNS, CDR2 SASEGT. The CDR3 extends over 16 amino acids. CDR3 DNA sequence: TGTGCCAGCAGTGAAGCAAGGACATCACTTATCGCGCCCCTGCATTTT. This gives the protein CASSEARTSLIAPLHF.

The chain recombines TRBV12-3 or TRBV12-4 with TRBJ1-1; 7 nucleotides align to TRBD1. V shed 6 bases and J 0 bases; nucleotides not matched to a gene: 4. The CDR3 runs 14 residues. The CDR3 nucleotides are TGTGCCAGCAGCAGGGACAGCATGAACACTGAAGCTTTCTTT. It yields the protein CASSRDSMNTEAFF.